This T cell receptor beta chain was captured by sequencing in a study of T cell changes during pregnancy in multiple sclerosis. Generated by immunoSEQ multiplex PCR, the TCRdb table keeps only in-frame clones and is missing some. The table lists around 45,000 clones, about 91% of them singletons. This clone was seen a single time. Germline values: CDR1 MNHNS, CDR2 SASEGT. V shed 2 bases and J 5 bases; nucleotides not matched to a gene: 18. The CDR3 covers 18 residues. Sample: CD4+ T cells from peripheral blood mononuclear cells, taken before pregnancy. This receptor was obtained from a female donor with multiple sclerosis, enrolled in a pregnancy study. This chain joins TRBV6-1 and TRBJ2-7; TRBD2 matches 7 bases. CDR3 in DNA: TGTGCCAGCAGTGAATCGGCTAGCGGCGCTTGGCAAATCCACGAGCAGTACTTC. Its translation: CASSESASGAWQIHEQYF.